Listed below are T cell receptor beta chains from one sample, sequenced in a study of blood T cell repertoires in COVID-19. Method: immunoSEQ multiplex PCR; TCRdb's copy keeps in-frame clones and lacks some. The sample holds about 410,000 clones, 70% to 90% seen once. Source material: peripheral blood. The receptors stem from a woman between 40 and 50 years old with COVID-19, enrolled during active disease. The CDR3 runs from the conserved cysteine through the conserved F or W. Each record gives: J gene, V gene, CDR3 protein.

TRBJ2-3,TRBV6-5,CASAGGHSTDTQYF
TRBJ2-2,TRBV9,CASSVGLAGKTGELFF
TRBJ1-2,TRBV28,CASRTQGFSYGYTF
TRBJ1-3,TRBV6-5,CASKRSSGNTIYF
TRBJ1-2,TRBV7-2,CASSLDGGIFYGYTF
TRBJ1-2,TRBV6-2/TRBV6-3,CASSSGTNYGYTF
TRBJ1-4,TRBV5-1,CASSLGQGPATNEKLFF
TRBJ2-7,TRBV19,CASSPRDTAYEQYF
TRBJ2-7,TRBV23-1,CASKQGESVARTSKYF
TRBJ1-1,TRBV4-1,CASSQVNVRSGAEAFF
TRBJ1-5,TRBV6-1,CASSEADNQPQHF
TRBJ1-3,TRBV27,CASSPLGRRNTIYF
TRBJ2-4,TRBV30,CAWSVGAGKNIQYF
TRBJ1-5,TRBV11-2,CASSLESQPQHF